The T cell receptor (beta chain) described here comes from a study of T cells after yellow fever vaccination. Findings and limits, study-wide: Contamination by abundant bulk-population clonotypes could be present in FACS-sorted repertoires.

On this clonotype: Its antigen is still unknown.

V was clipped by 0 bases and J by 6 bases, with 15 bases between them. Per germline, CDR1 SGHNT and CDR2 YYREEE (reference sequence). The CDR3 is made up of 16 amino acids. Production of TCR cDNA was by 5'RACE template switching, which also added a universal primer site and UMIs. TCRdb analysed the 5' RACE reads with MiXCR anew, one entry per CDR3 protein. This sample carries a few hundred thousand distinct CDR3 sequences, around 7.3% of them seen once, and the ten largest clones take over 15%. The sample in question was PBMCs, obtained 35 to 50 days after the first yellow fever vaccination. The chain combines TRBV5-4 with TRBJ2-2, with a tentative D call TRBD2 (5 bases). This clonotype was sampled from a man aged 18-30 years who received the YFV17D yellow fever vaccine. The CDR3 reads CASSLATAVYPGELFF. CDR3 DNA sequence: TGTGCCAGCAGCTTGGCCACAGCGGTCTATCCCGGGGAGCTGTTTTTT.